One sample yielded the 21 T cell receptor beta chains listed below, sequenced in a study of T-cell reconstitution after alpha-beta-depleted transplantation in children. Researchers prepared the TCRbeta library using unique molecular identifiers, the study reports. In TCRdb, the PCR reads were re-called with MiXCR into one record per CDR3 protein. This sample has hundreds of thousands of distinct CDR3 sequences, with about an eighth found just once. Here the sequenced sample was PBMCs, taken before TCRalphabeta/CD19-depleted stem cell transplant. Receptor source: a girl aged 2-9 years with congenital amegakaryocytic thrombocytopenia, due to receive a stem cell transplant.

Worth noting for this clonotype: A much larger clone differs by one base, so this may be a read error. The chain combines TRBV20-1 with TRBJ2-2, with D possibly being TRBD2 (6 bases). The CDR3 loop spans 13 amino acids. Germline loops: CDR1 DFQATT, CDR2 SNEGSKA (reference sequence). The CDR3 DNA follows: TGCAGTGCCACCGGGACTCTAACCGGGGAGCCGTTTTTT. Amino acid sequence: CSATGTLTGEPFF.

A few counts support this clonotype. This sequence joins TRBV20-1 and TRBJ2-7; D is ambiguous. This CDR3 spans 14 amino acids. CDR1 and CDR2 (germline): DFQATT, SNEGSKA (reference sequence). Trimming removed 0 bases from V and 2 bases from J, with 11 bases in between. Here the CDR3 reads CSARDPDSAYEQYF. CDR3 in DNA: TGCAGTGCTAGAGATCCCGACTCGGCCTACGAGCAGTACTTC.

This clonotype was seen many times. The chain uses TRBV29-1 and TRBJ2-7; D perhaps matches TRBD2 (5 bases). CDR1 is SQVTM and CDR2 is ANQGSEA in the germline V gene. Trimming took off 2 bases at V and 3 bases at J, with 14 bases between the two ends. The CDR3 spans 14 residues. CDR3 sequence: CSVEMGGGLYEQYF. The CDR3 DNA sequence: TGCAGCGTTGAAATGGGTGGCGGGCTCTACGAGCAGTACTTC.

This clonotype occurred many times. This sequence joins TRBV7-9 and TRBJ2-1, with 11 bases fitting TRBD2. V lost 1 base and J lost 9; bases outside the gene matches: 5. Germline V gives CDR1 SEHNR, CDR2 FQNEAQ (reference sequence). The CDR3 consists of 15 residues. CDR3 sequence (DNA): TGTGCCAGCAGCTTAGTAGCGGGAGGGCCAGTTGAGCAGTTCTTC. Protein: CASSLVAGGPVEQFF. Together with reference TRBV7-9 and TRBJ2-1, the CDR3 gives the full variable domain: DTGVSQNPRHKITKRGQNVTFRCDPISEHNRLYWYRQTLGQGPEFLTYFQNEAQLEKSRLLSDRFSAERPKGSFSTLEIQRTEQGDSAMYLCASSLVAGGPVEQFFGPGTRLTVL.

This clonotype was seen repeatedly, ten times or more. The CDR3 DNA is TGCGCCAGCAGCTTGTCAGCGACCCCCTACAATGAGCAGTTCTTC. Its translation is CASSLSATPYNEQFF. This rearrangement joins TRBV5-1 to TRBJ2-1; D is unclear. CDR1 SGHRS and CDR2 YFSETQ come from the germline V gene. This CDR3 contains 15 residues. The germline V and J ends were trimmed by 1 base and 2 bases, with 10 bases remaining between them.

This clonotype was observed a handful of times. The chain carries TRBV5-1 and TRBJ2-5; D might be TRBD1 (6 bases). The CDR3 consists of 17 residues. Germline V gene sequence: CDR1 SGHRS, CDR2 YFSETQ. Trimming left V 4 bases short and J 4 bases short, with 23 bases between. This chain's CDR3 is CASSRILTGQIRETQYF. Written as DNA, the CDR3 is TGCGCCAGCAGCCGGATCCTGACGGGACAAATCCGAGAGACCCAGTACTTC. Full variable domain (rest looked up from reference TRBV5-1 and TRBJ2-5): KAGVTQTPRYLIKTRGQQVTLSCSPISGHRSVSWYQQTPGQGLQFLFEYFSETQRNKGNFPGRFSGRQFSNSRSEMNVSTLELGDSALYLCASSRILTGQIRETQYFGPGTRLLVL.

This sequence joins TRBV7-8 and TRBJ1-4; possibly TRBD1 for D (6 bases). The CDR3 has 18 residues. Trimming cost V 1 base and J 8 bases, with 23 bases left between them. Looked up from germline, CDR1 is SGHVS and CDR2 is FQNEAQ. CDR3 bases: TGTGCCAGCAGCTTAGATGGAAAGGAGACAGGACGGGACGAAAAACTGTTTTTT. Residues: CASSLDGKETGRDEKLFF.

This clonotype was recorded at least ten times. The CDR3 DNA sequence: TGCAGTGCTACAGGAGGGGAAAACTACGAGCAGTACTTC. Protein sequence: CSATGGENYEQYF. The V call is TRBV20-1, the J call TRBJ2-7; a weak D match, TRBD2 (6 bases). Germline loops: CDR1 DFQATT, CDR2 SNEGSKA (reference sequence). The V end lost 4 bases, the J end lost 3 bases, and 13 bases lay between the germline ends. The CDR3 spans 13 residues.

This clonotype has just a few counts. In DNA, the CDR3 is TGCGCCAGCAGCAGACGAGAGAGGAACACTGAAGCTTTCTTT. Translated: CASSRRERNTEAFF. The chain combines TRBV5-1 with TRBJ1-1; no firm D call. The V and J ends lost 4 bases and 1 base respectively, with 11 bases between them. The CDR3 sequence is 14 residues long. Germline values: CDR1 SGHRS, CDR2 YFSETQ.

The table lists this clonotype with many counts. This chain joins TRBV12-3 or TRBV12-4 and TRBJ2-3; D is possibly TRBD2 (5 bases). The CDR3 consists of 12 residues. V was clipped by 6 bases and J by 7 bases, with 11 bases between them. CDR3 region: CASSPVANTQYF. The CDR3 region has the DNA TGTGCCAGCAGCCCAGTAGCGAATACGCAGTATTTT.

As for this clonotype: The limits of the CDR3 on the DNA are not certain, so only TCRdb's listed CDR3 is given. The genes are TRBV21-1 and TRBJ2-7; the table's D gene call, TRBD2, was not cross checked with the DNA. TRBV21-1 is termed a pseudogene. The CDR3 numbers 17 amino acids, ends counted. CDR3 amino acids: CASSKEVASGSTYEQYF.

This chain links TRBV3-1 with TRBJ2-4; TRBD2 matches 9 bases. J was trimmed by 7 bases and V by 0 bases; bases with no gene match: 7. The CDR3 has 16 residues. Germline CDR1 LGHDT, CDR2 YNNKEL (reference sequence). The CDR3 region has the DNA TGTGCCAGCAGCCAAGATCTTGTTAGCGGGAGCAACATTCAGTACTTC. Protein sequence: CASSQDLVSGSNIQYF.

The chain links TRBV7-3 to TRBJ2-5; TRBD2 agrees at 8 bases. CDR3 length: 15 amino acids. Unmatched junction bases numbered 8, after V lost 3 bases and J lost 5 bases. Germline CDR1 reads SGHTA; CDR2 reads FQGTGA. This chain's CDR3 is CASSFAGTSVETQYF. The CDR3 bases are TGTGCCAGCAGCTTCGCCGGGACTAGTGTGGAGACCCAGTACTTC.

This clonotype was picked up many times. This chain links TRBV20-1 with TRBJ2-3; 10 bases line up with TRBD2. V gave up 1 base and J gave up 2 bases; unmatched junction bases: 6. Germline CDR1 reads DFQATT; CDR2 reads SNEGSKA (reference sequence). This CDR3 is built from 16 residues. The CDR3 coding sequence is TGCAGTGCTAGAGCCGGGACTAGCGCTAACACAGATACGCAGTATTTT. This encodes CSARAGTSANTDTQYF.

This clonotype was detected ten times or more. This chain links TRBV20-1 with TRBJ1-5; tentatively, D is TRBD1 (5 bases). The V end was cut by 3 bases, the J end by 0 bases, with 15 bases between. The CDR3 has 16 amino acids. The germline gives CDR1 DFQATT, CDR2 SNEGSKA (reference sequence). The CDR3 DNA is TGCAGTGCTAGCCGCGGACAACTATATAGCAATCAGCCCCAGCATTTT. This encodes CSASRGQLYSNQPQHF.

The chain uses TRBV2 and TRBJ2-3; TRBD2 is a possible D gene (6 bases). CDR3 size: 15 residues. Germline-derived CDR1 and CDR2 are SNHLY and FYNNEI. Trimming removed 5 bases from V and 2 bases from J, with 14 bases in between. The CDR3 DNA is TGTGCCAGCAGTCTGCGGCGGGGAAACACAGATACGCAGTATTTT. Protein sequence: CASSLRRGNTDTQYF.

About this clonotype: The junction shows a germline mismatch at one end, possibly a read error. In DNA form, the CDR3 reads TGTGTCAGCAGCTTAGATTTGGGTGATACGCAGTATTTT. Its translation is CVSSLDLGDTQYF. This sequence joins TRBV7-7 and TRBJ2-3, with unresolved D. The CDR3 is 13 amino acids. Germline V gene lookup returns CDR1 SSHAT and CDR2 FNYEAQ (reference sequence).

This clonotype was detected only a few times. The V gene is TRBV14, the J gene TRBJ2-1; no definite D call. Germline V CDR1 and CDR2: SGHDN, FVKESK. CDR3 length: 17 amino acids. Trimming pared 7 bases from V and 1 base from J, leaving 20 bases between. CDR3 coding DNA: TGTGCCAGCACTACTGGGATAGGCGACTTATCCTACAATGAGCAGTTCTTC. Its translation: CASTTGIGDLSYNEQFF.

This clonotype was found many times. The rearrangement links TRBV6-1 to TRBJ2-2, with a weak D call TRBD2 (6 bases). This CDR3 is built from 16 residues. Between the trimmed V and J ends, which lost 5 bases and 1 base, there was a span of 14 bases. CDR1 is MNHNS and CDR2 is SASEGT in the germline V gene. The DNA of the CDR3 is TGTGCCAGCAGTATTAGCGGACCTTGGAACACCGGGGAGCTGTTTTTT. As protein: CASSISGPWNTGELFF.

With respect to this clonotype: The junction and the germline gene differ at one end; a read error may be behind it. The CDR3: CASSPGLAGLLVGHNGQFF. Here the CDR3 DNA reads TGTGCCAGCAGCCCCGGGCTAGCGGGATTACTCGTTGGGCACAATGGGCAGTTCTTC. The chain combines TRBV4-2 with TRBJ2-1; TRBD2 matches 9 bases. The CDR3 loop spans 19 amino acids. Germline CDR1 reads LGHNA; CDR2 reads YNFKEQ.

This clonotype was found a few times. V gene TRBV29-1 combines with J gene TRBJ2-1, with 11 bases lining up with TRBD2. The CDR3 loop spans 16 amino acids. J was trimmed by 4 bases and V by 6 bases; bases with no gene match: 11. The germline gives CDR1 SQVTM, CDR2 ANQGSEA. The CDR3 DNA reads as TGCAGCGTGCTCCCTCCGGGACTAGCGGTGTACAATGAGCAGTTCTTC. This translates into CSVLPPGLAVYNEQFF.